The rows below give T cell receptor beta chains drawn from one sample of a study of metastatic and nonmetastatic thyroid tumors. With MiXCR, TCRdb called clones anew from the PCR reads. This repertoire shows approximately 6,400 clones, more than 2.5% found once; its top ten account for over 15%. Sequenced: tumor tissue. These receptors all stem from a female donor with papillary thyroid cancer or a benign thyroid nodule (not recorded which). Some clones in this sample may be carry-over from other donors' samples. CDR3s include the opening cysteine and the closing phenylalanine or tryptophan. A D gene is named only where the DNA matches it firmly. The size entry gives once, few, many, or a class for an expanded clone.

>medium-sized|TRBJ2-1|TRBV5-1|TRBD2
CASSPAGLAGAGEQFF
TGCGCCAGCAGCCCCGCCGGACTAGCGGGAGCCGGTGAGCAGTTCTTC
>medium-sized|TRBJ2-3|TRBV12-3/TRBV12-4|.
CASSLGQGGTDTQYF
TGTGCCAGCAGTTTAGGGCAGGGCGGCACAGATACGCAGTATTTT
>many|TRBJ2-5|TRBV7-2|TRBD2
CASSLAFTSGQETQYF
TGTGCCAGCAGCTTAGCGTTCACTAGCGGCCAAGAGACCCAGTACTTC
>many|TRBJ2-3|TRBV19|.
CASSGLLLSGTDTQYF
TGTGCCAGTAGTGGGCTCCTTCTCTCTGGGACAGATACGCAGTATTTT
>many|TRBJ2-7|TRBV4-1|.
CASSQDSTYEQYF
TGCGCCAGCAGCCAGGACAGTACCTACGAGCAGTACTTC
>medium-sized|TRBJ2-2|TRBV27|TRBD2
CASSLLGLAETNTGELFF
TGTGCCAGCAGCCTACTGGGACTAGCGGAGACGAACACCGGGGAGCTGTTTTTT
>many|TRBJ2-1|TRBV5-6|.
CASSLLELLSLDEQFF
TGTGCCAGCAGCCTACTTGAACTACTCAGTCTGGATGAGCAGTTCTTC
>many|TRBJ2-1|TRBV3-1|TRBD2
CASSLFSGSYNEQFF
TGTGCCAGCAGCCTATTTAGCGGGTCTTACAATGAGCAGTTCTTC
>medium-sized|TRBJ2-3|TRBV20-1|TRBD2
CSARRSGRGRADTQYF
TGCAGTGCTAGGAGAAGCGGGAGGGGAAGGGCAGATACGCAGTATTTT
>medium-sized|TRBJ2-7|TRBV20-1|TRBD2
CSARDQGLADSYEQYF
TGCAGTGCTAGAGATCAGGGACTAGCGGACTCCTACGAGCAGTACTTC
>many|TRBJ1-1|TRBV5-6|TRBD1
CASSPTGGRDTEAFF
TGTGCCAGCAGTCCCACAGGGGGCCGGGACACTGAAGCTTTCTTT
>medium-sized|TRBJ1-1|TRBV19|.
CASSIPGSEAFF
TGTGCCAGTAGTATACCAGGGAGTGAAGCTTTCTTT
>many|TRBJ2-3|TRBV10-3|TRBD2
CAISPSGRTTHLSSSTDTQYF
TGTGCCATCAGCCCTAGCGGGAGGACGACACATCTTTCATCTAGCACAGATACGCAGTATTTT
>many|TRBJ1-1|TRBV7-9|.
CASSLQNTEAFF
TGTGCCAGCAGCCTTCAGAACACTGAAGCTTTCTTT
>medium-sized|TRBJ2-3|TRBV10-1|TRBD2
CATTSGGRCDTQYF
TGCGCCACAACTTCGGGCGGGAGATGCGATACGCAGTATTTT
>medium-sized|TRBJ2-2|TRBV6-1|.
CASSPYLQGATGELFF
TGTGCCAGCAGTCCCTACTTGCAGGGAGCCACCGGGGAGCTGTTTTTT
>medium-sized|TRBJ1-4|TRBV15|.
CATSYDRTTNEKLFF
TGTGCCACCAGCTATGACAGAACAACTAATGAAAAACTGTTTTTT
>many|TRBJ2-1|TRBV3-1|TRBD2
CASSQAGTSGKKGQFF
TGTGCCAGCAGCCAAGCCGGGACTAGCGGGAAAAAAGGCCAGTTCTTC
>many|TRBJ1-5|TRBV5-1|.
CASSRDQPQHF
TGCGCCAGCAGCAGAGATCAGCCCCAGCATTTT
>medium-sized|TRBJ2-6|TRBV7-2|TRBD1
CASSGDRAGANVLTF
TGTGCCAGCAGCGGAGACAGGGCTGGGGCCAACGTCCTGACTTTC
>many|TRBJ2-7|TRBV28|.
CASSFRGDEQYF
TGTGCCAGCAGTTTCCGGGGTGACGAGCAGTACTTC
>medium-sized|TRBJ2-1|TRBV11-2|TRBD2
CASSDPGLGINEQFF
TGTGCCAGCAGCGATCCGGGACTAGGGATAAATGAGCAGTTCTTC
>many|TRBJ2-1|TRBV6-1|.
CASIKGESYNEQFF
TGTGCCAGCATTAAGGGGGAGAGTTACAATGAGCAGTTCTTC
>many|TRBJ1-1|TRBV2|.
CASSLGGPGNTEAFF
TGTGCCAGCAGCCTGGGAGGACCGGGTAACACTGAAGCTTTCTTT
>many|TRBJ1-2|TRBV24-1|.
CATSDSGQNYGYTF
TGTGCCACCAGTGATAGTGGACAGAACTATGGCTACACCTTC
>medium-sized|TRBJ1-1|TRBV11-2|.
CASSGREKTEAFF
TGTGCCAGCAGCGGCCGGGAGAAGACTGAAGCTTTCTTT
>medium-sized|TRBJ2-7|TRBV11-3|.
CASSLAGKDEQYF
TGTGCCAGCAGCTTAGCAGGGAAGGACGAGCAGTACTTC
>many|TRBJ1-5|TRBV13|.
CASSLGGGDQPQHF
TGTGCCAGCAGCTTGGGTGGAGGTGATCAGCCCCAGCATTTT
>many|TRBJ2-5|TRBV5-5|.
CASSLVGGQETQYF
TGTGCCAGCAGCTTGGTAGGGGGTCAAGAGACCCAGTACTTC
>medium-sized|TRBJ1-1|TRBV11-3|.
CASSFTVMNTEAFF
TGTGCCAGCAGCTTTACGGTTATGAACACTGAAGCTTTCTTT
>medium-sized|TRBJ2-3|TRBV30|.
CAWAPGLRLDTQYF
TGTGCCTGGGCCCCGGGACTGCGACTAGATACGCAGTATTTT
>medium-sized|TRBJ2-7|TRBV5-1|TRBD1
CASSFDRGPYEQYF
TGCGCCAGCAGCTTCGACAGGGGCCCCTACGAGCAGTACTTC
>medium-sized|TRBJ2-2|TRBV5-1|.
CASSSGQNTGELFF
TGCGCCAGCAGCTCGGGTCAGAACACCGGGGAGCTGTTTTTT
>medium-sized|TRBJ1-4|TRBV5-1|TRBD1
CASSLVSGQGGEKLFF
TGCGCCAGCAGCTTGGTTTCGGGACAGGGAGGAGAAAAACTGTTTTTT
>few|TRBJ1-6|TRBV6-2/TRBV6-3|.
CASSYQGKLSPLHF
TGTGCCAGCAGTTACCAGGGCAAATTGTCACCCCTCCACTTT
>many|TRBJ2-3|TRBV24-1|.
CANSGAPTDTQYF
TGTGCCAACTCCGGGGCCCCCACAGATACGCAGTATTTT
>medium-sized|TRBJ2-1|TRBV7-6|TRBD2
CASSKLAGGPHFYNEQFF
TGTGCCAGCAGCAAACTAGCGGGAGGCCCCCATTTCTACAATGAGCAGTTCTTC
>medium-sized|TRBJ2-2|TRBV12-3/TRBV12-4|.
CASSSLAPTGELFF
TGTGCCAGCAGCTCCCTAGCGCCTACCGGGGAGCTGTTTTTT
>many|TRBJ2-3|TRBV3-1|TRBD2
CASSQEGLAADTQYF
TGTGCCAGCAGCCAAGAGGGACTAGCAGCCGATACGCAGTATTTT
>many|TRBJ2-1|TRBV7-9|.
CASSLASSGLLEQFF
TGTGCCAGCAGCTTAGCTAGTAGTGGACTACTTGAGCAGTTCTTC
>many|TRBJ1-2|TRBV9|TRBD1
CASSAGQGNYGYTF
TGTGCCAGCAGCGCGGGACAGGGAAACTATGGCTACACCTTC
>medium-sized|TRBJ2-5|TRBV28|.
CASIRGGSGGTQYF
TGTGCCAGCATTAGGGGGGGGTCGGGGGGGACCCAGTACTTC
>medium-sized|TRBJ2-1|TRBV6-1|TRBD1
CASSEWGQGALNEQFF
TGTGCCAGCAGTGAATGGGGACAGGGGGCCCTGAATGAGCAGTTCTTC
>many|TRBJ1-3|TRBV30|.
CAWSHSGNTIYF
TGTGCCTGGAGTCATTCTGGAAACACCATATATTTT
>many|TRBJ2-4|TRBV19|.
CASSTRDTSKNIQYF
TGTGCCAGTAGTACCCGGGACACTAGCAAAAACATTCAGTACTTC
>medium-sized|TRBJ2-1|TRBV19|TRBD2
CASSRASGAYNEQFF
TGTGCCAGTAGTAGAGCTAGCGGGGCTTACAATGAGCAGTTCTTC
>medium-sized|TRBJ1-6|TRBV9|.
CASSVAQEFSNSPLHF
TGTGCCAGCAGCGTAGCGCAGGAGTTCAGTAATTCACCCCTCCACTTT
>many|TRBJ2-3|TRBV7-9|TRBD2
CASSSLTTSVTDTQYF
TGTGCCAGCAGTTCTCTAACGACTAGCGTGACAGATACGCAGTATTTT
>many|TRBJ1-3|TRBV5-6|.
CASSWGRGFTIYF
TGTGCCAGCAGCTGGGGTCGGGGGTTCACCATATATTTT